This entry lists 18 T cell receptor beta chains sequenced from one sample in a study of vaccination and CD4 T cells after COVID-19. The treatment was: 10-day PBMC culture with coronavirus spike peptide pools or control peptides (ViraFEST assay). Their target antigens are unknown. Cultured CD4+ T-cell DNA underwent Oncomine TCR Beta short-read sequencing. TCRdb reanalysed the PCR reads using MiXCR and keeps one entry per CDR3 protein. The sample shows about 26,000 distinct CDR3 sequences, 50% to 65% of them seen only once. The sample consisted of CD4+ T cells from blood, cultured in vitro, taken before SARS-CoV-2 vaccination. The receptors were gathered from a human donor who received a COVID-19 vaccine.

V and J are TRBV7-6 and TRBJ2-1; no clear D. The CDR3 length is 14 residues. Trimming cost V 1 base and J 2 bases, with 6 bases left between them. Germline lookup yields CDR1 SGHVS and CDR2 FNYEAQ. CDR3 nucleotide sequence: TGTGCCAGCAGCTTAGTTGGGGCCTACAATGAGCAGTTCTTC. Protein product: CASSLVGAYNEQFF. The full variable domain, in which reference TRBV7-6 and TRBJ2-1 provide the parts outside the CDR3, is GAGVSQSPRYKVTKRGQDVALRCDPISGHVSLYWYRQALGQGPEFLTYFNYEAQQDKSGLPNDRFSAERPEGSISTLTIQRTEQRDSAMYRCASSLVGAYNEQFFGPGTRLTVL.

In this sample, this clonotype turned up a few times. V usage is TRBV6-1 and J usage is TRBJ2-3, with 7 positions matching TRBD1. This CDR3 comprises 16 residues. Germline CDR1 is MNHNS and CDR2 is SASEGT. The J segment lost 1 base and the V segment lost 2 bases, leaving 6 bases of the junction unmatched. The CDR3 bases are TGTGCCAGCAGTGAAATTAGGGGGCCGGGCACAGATACGCAGTATTTT. This codes for CASSEIRGPGTDTQYF.

V is TRBV18 and J is TRBJ2-2, with 7 bases fitting TRBD1. Trimming cost V 5 bases and J 4 bases; bases outside gene matches: 4. This CDR3 is built from 14 residues. In germline, CDR1 is KGHSH, CDR2 LQKENI. CDR3 nucleotide sequence: TGTGCCAGCTCAACGACAGGGACCACCGGGGAGCTGTTTTTT. Its translation: CASSTTGTTGELFF. The full variable domain, rest sourced from reference TRBV18 and TRBJ2-2, is NAGVMQNPRHLVRRRGQEARLRCSPMKGHSHVYWYRQLPEEGLKFMVYLQKENIIDESGMPKERFSAEFPKEGPSILRIQQVVRGDSAAYFCASSTTGTTGELFFGEGSRLTVL.

This clonotype came up a few times. The V and J genes are TRBV12-3 or TRBV12-4 and TRBJ2-2; D is uncertain. V was trimmed by 2 bases and J by 9 bases, leaving 1 base between them. The CDR3 consists of 10 residues. CDR3 sequence (DNA): TGTGCCAGCAGTTTAAGGGAGCTGTTTTTT. Its translation: CASSLRELFF.

V gene TRBV24-1 combines with J gene TRBJ2-2; possible D gene TRBD1, 6 bases. Germline CDR1 reads KGHDR; CDR2 reads SFDVKD. This CDR3 contains 18 residues. V dropped 0 bases and J dropped 3 bases, with 16 bases sitting between them. In DNA form, the CDR3 reads TGTGCCACCAGTGATTTGCGGGGCAGGGGCTCAGACACCGGGGAGCTGTTTTTT. Translating gives CATSDLRGRGSDTGELFF.

The chain is built from TRBV24-1 and TRBJ2-3, with 8 bases fitting TRBD2. V was pared by 8 bases and J by 2 bases, with 5 bases of the junction left unmatched. The CDR3 is 14 residues long. Germline V gene data show CDR1 as KGHDR and CDR2 as SFDVKD. The CDR3 DNA is TGTGCCACCAACAGCGGGGGTACCACAGATACGCAGTATTTT. Translating it yields CATNSGGTTDTQYF.

The chain joins TRBV15 to TRBJ1-2; D is undetermined. Germline V gives CDR1 LNHNV, CDR2 YYDKDF (reference sequence). The CDR3 is 13 amino acids. The germline V and J ends were trimmed by 0 bases and 4 bases, with 6 bases remaining between them. The CDR3 DNA sequence: TGTGCCACCAGCAGAGATGGGTTCTATGGCTACACCTTC. This sequence encodes CATSRDGFYGYTF. Complete variable domain (other parts from reference TRBV15 and TRBJ1-2): DAMVIQNPRYQVTQFGKPVTLSCSQTLNHNVMYWYQQKSSQAPKLLFHYYDKDFNNEADTPDNFQSRRPNTSFCFLDIRSPGLGDTAMYLCATSRDGFYGYTFGSGTRLTVV.

This chain joins TRBV27 and TRBJ1-2, with TRBD1 matching 12 bases. The V gene end was trimmed by 6 bases and the J gene end by 3 bases; junction bases not matched to a gene: 8. The CDR3 extends over 16 amino acids. Germline V gene lookup returns CDR1 MNHEY and CDR2 SMNVEV (reference sequence). The CDR3 region is CASRAMGDRGHYGYTF. CDR3 bases: TGTGCCAGCAGGGCCATGGGGGACAGGGGGCACTATGGCTACACCTTC.

The gene calls are TRBV6-5 and TRBJ2-3, with a possible D match to TRBD2 (5 bases). V lost 2 bases and J 0 bases, leaving 15 bases between the germline ends. CDR3 size: 17 residues. Germline V CDR1 and CDR2: MNHEY, SVGAGI. The CDR3 DNA reads as TGTGCCAGCAGTTACACCGTAACGGGATCTAGCACAGATACGCAGTATTTT. This translates into CASSYTVTGSSTDTQYF.

In this sample, this clonotype turned up a few times. The J gene is TRBJ2-3, the V gene TRBV27, with 8 bases lining up with TRBD2. Germline loops: CDR1 MNHEY, CDR2 SMNVEV (reference sequence). The CDR3 has 14 amino acids. V was clipped by 5 bases and J by 2 bases; unmatched bases: 3. Here the CDR3 DNA reads TGTGCCAGCAGTCTAGGACTAGCCACAGATACGCAGTATTTT. It specifies CASSLGLATDTQYF.

The chain links TRBV12-3 or TRBV12-4 to TRBJ1-4; D remains ambiguous. The CDR3 consists of 13 residues. Trimming removed 5 bases from V and 5 bases from J, with 9 bases in between. This CDR3 reads CASSLPGNEKLFF. The CDR3 coding sequence is TGTGCCAGCAGTCTCCCTGGGAATGAAAAACTGTTTTTT.

This clonotype appeared a single time. V usage is TRBV5-4 and J usage is TRBJ2-1; a possible D gene is TRBD2 (7 bases). In germline, CDR1 is SGHNT, CDR2 YYREEE (reference sequence). There are 13 residues in the CDR3. V lost 5 bases, J lost 7 bases, and 13 bases lay in between. CDR3 DNA sequence: TGTGCCAGCAGTCGAGGGGGGGAAAATGAGCAGTTCTTC. Its protein is CASSRGGENEQFF. Combining the CDR3 with reference TRBV5-4 and TRBJ2-1 gives the whole variable domain ETGVTQSPTHLIKTRGQQVTLRCSSQSGHNTVSWYQQALGQGPQFIFQYYREEENGRGNFPPRFSGLQFPNYSSELNVNALELDDSALYLCASSRGGENEQFFGPGTRLTVL.

This clonotype was counted only a few times. This rearrangement joins TRBV27 to TRBJ2-3; D perhaps matches TRBD2 (5 bases). Germline V gene lookup returns CDR1 MNHEY and CDR2 SMNVEV (reference sequence). This CDR3 is built from 14 residues. Trimming took 6 bases from V and 1 from J, leaving 11 bases between them. The CDR3 loop is CASRQEDGTDTQYF. The CDR3 bases are TGTGCCAGCAGGCAGGAGGATGGCACAGATACGCAGTATTTT.

This clonotype has only a few counts. The rearrangement joins TRBV30 to TRBJ1-2; D uncertain. Between the trimmed V and J ends, which lost 4 bases and 4 bases, there was a span of 7 bases. CDR3 length: 11 residues. Germline V gives CDR1 GTSNPN, CDR2 SVGIG (reference sequence). Written as DNA, the CDR3 is TGTGCCTGGAAATACCTCTATGGCTACACCTTC. Translation gives CAWKYLYGYTF.

This chain uses TRBV2 with TRBJ1-5; no definite D call. Germline CDR1 and CDR2: SNHLY and FYNNEI. The V and J ends lost 7 bases and 2 bases respectively, with 15 bases between them. There are 15 residues in the CDR3. CDR3 residues: CASTPQFSGNQPQHF. DNA for the CDR3: TGTGCCAGCACGCCACAGTTTAGTGGCAATCAGCCCCAGCATTTT.

The CDR3 loop reads CASSKPTSGAETDTQYF. The CDR3 nucleotides read TGTGCCAGCAGTAAACCGACTAGCGGGGCGGAGACAGATACGCAGTATTTT. This chain connects TRBV6-2 or TRBV6-3 to TRBJ2-3; 11 bases line up with TRBD2. V dropped 5 bases and J dropped 3; count of bases not matched to a gene: 10. Germline V gene sequence: CDR1 MNHEY, CDR2 SVGEGT. The CDR3 runs 17 residues.

The chain employs TRBV9 and TRBJ1-6; no firm D call. The CDR3 is made up of 14 amino acids. The V end was cut by 0 bases, the J end by 6 bases, with 7 bases between. The germline CDR1 and CDR2 sequences are SGDLS and YYNGEE. DNA of the CDR3: TGTGCCAGCAGCGTAGAAGGGCTTAATTCACCCCTCCACTTT. Protein product: CASSVEGLNSPLHF.

The rearrangement links TRBV10-1 to TRBJ2-3, with D possibly matching TRBD2 (6 bases). Trimming shortened V by 0 bases and J by 6 bases, and 13 bases separated the two germline ends. There are 15 residues in the CDR3. Germline values: CDR1 WNHNN, CDR2 SYGVQD (reference sequence). The CDR3 loop reads CASSESGGLGDTQYF. CDR3 nucleotide sequence: TGCGCCAGCAGTGAGTCCGGGGGTTTAGGTGATACGCAGTATTTT.